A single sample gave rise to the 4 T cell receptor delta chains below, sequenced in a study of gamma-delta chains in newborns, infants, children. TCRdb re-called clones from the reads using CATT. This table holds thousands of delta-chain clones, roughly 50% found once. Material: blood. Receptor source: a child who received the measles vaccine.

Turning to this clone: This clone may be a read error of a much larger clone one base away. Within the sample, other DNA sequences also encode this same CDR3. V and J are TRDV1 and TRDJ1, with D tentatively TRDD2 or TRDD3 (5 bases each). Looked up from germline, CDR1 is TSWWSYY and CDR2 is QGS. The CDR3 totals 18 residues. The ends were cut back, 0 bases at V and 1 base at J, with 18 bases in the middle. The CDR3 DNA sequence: TGTGCTCTTGGGGAACTCCTACGTCAAGTTGGGGTCACCGATAAACTCATCTTT. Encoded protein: CALGELLRQVGVTDKLIF.

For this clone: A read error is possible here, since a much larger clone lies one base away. The DNA for the CDR3 is TGTGCCAGTGACGCCGTGGGGCTACGGGATAAACTCATCTTT. It translates to CASDAVGLRDKLIF. This rearrangement joins TRDV2 to TRDJ1; D perhaps matches TRDD3 (5 bases). The germline gives CDR1 GEAIGNYY, CDR2 EKD. The CDR3 extends over 14 amino acids.

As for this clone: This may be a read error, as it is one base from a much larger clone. CDR3 loop: CAPGEIRRLPTRTFRSGGGDKLIF. CDR3 sequence (DNA): TGTGCTCCTGGGGAAATACGGCGCCTTCCTACGAGGACGTTTCGTTCTGGGGGGGGCGATAAACTCATCTTT. V gene TRDV1 combines with J gene TRDJ1; 9 nucleotides match TRDD2. The CDR3 contains 24 residues. Germline CDR1 TSWWSYY, CDR2 QGS.

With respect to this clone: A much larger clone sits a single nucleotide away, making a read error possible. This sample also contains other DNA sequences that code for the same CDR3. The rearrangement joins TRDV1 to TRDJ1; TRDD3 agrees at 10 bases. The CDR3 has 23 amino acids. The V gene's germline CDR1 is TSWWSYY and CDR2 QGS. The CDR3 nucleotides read TGCGCTCTTGGGGCCTTAGCGGCTTCTTTCCTACTGGGGGATCCCCCTTACACCGATAAACTCATCTTT. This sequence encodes CALGALAASFLLGDPPYTDKLIF.